This T cell receptor (beta chain) was captured by sequencing in a study of ipilimumab plus nivolumab after autologous stem cell transplantation. Study summary: The myeloma cohort included high-risk transplant-naive patients and patients relapsing within 3 years of a first autologous transplant.

Measured with immunoSEQ multiplex PCR; TCRdb has only the in-frame clones, and not every one. Of approximately 5,300 clones in the sample, about 62% were seen once. Starting 14 to 28 days after autologous transplant, ipilimumab 1 mg/kg was given. Patients got 3 mg/kg IV nivolumab weeks 1, 4, 7, 10, then biweekly through week 26. Trimming at V came to 5 bases and at J to 3 bases, leaving 6 bases not matched to a gene. This CDR3 contains 15 residues. Germline assignment: CDR1 MDHEN and CDR2 SYDVKM. Comment on this clone: No antigen is known for it. At the DNA level, this CDR3 is encoded by other sequences in the same sample as well.

Findings of the study overall: The authors say TCR, Treg and microbiome findings warrant further study.

The chain carries TRBV28 and TRBJ2-7; 11 bases align to TRBD1. The sequenced sample was PBMCs, obtained in a trial of ipilimumab plus nivolumab as post-transplant consolidation. The source of this sequence is a male donor with multiple myeloma. The DNA of the CDR3 is TGTGCCAGCAGTCGCACCGGGACAGGGGGCTACGAGCAGTACTTC. Translation: CASSRTGTGGYEQYF.